This TCR beta chain was profiled in a study of T cell repertoires in cytomegalovirus infection. Study summary: Signatures in public TCR beta sequences pointed to both CMV infection and matching HLA type.

TCRdb reanalysed the reads using MiXCR and keeps one entry per CDR3 protein. The sample contains around 450,000 distinct CDR3 sequences, roughly 10% of which appear only once. General observations from the study: HLA-C-restricted CMV-specific TCR beta clonotypes prevailed in the ex vivo response. Frequencies of public TCR beta families were cumulated, and this identified carriers of CMV plus the relevant HLA.

Germline CDR1 and CDR2: LNHDA and SQIVND (reference sequence). CDR3 length: 14 amino acids. V shed 5 bases and J 6 bases; nucleotides not matched to a gene: 6. This clonotype was found many times. No antigen is known for it. Sequencing was done on a sample of PBMCs. This chain joins TRBV19 and TRBJ2-2; 7 bases match TRBD2. The TCR sequence derives from a human donor in good health (CMV status not recorded). Some clones in this sample may be carry-over from other donors' samples. The CDR3 protein is CASSPSGKSGELFF. The CDR3 DNA sequence: TGTGCCAGTAGTCCCAGCGGGAAGTCCGGGGAGCTGTTTTTT.